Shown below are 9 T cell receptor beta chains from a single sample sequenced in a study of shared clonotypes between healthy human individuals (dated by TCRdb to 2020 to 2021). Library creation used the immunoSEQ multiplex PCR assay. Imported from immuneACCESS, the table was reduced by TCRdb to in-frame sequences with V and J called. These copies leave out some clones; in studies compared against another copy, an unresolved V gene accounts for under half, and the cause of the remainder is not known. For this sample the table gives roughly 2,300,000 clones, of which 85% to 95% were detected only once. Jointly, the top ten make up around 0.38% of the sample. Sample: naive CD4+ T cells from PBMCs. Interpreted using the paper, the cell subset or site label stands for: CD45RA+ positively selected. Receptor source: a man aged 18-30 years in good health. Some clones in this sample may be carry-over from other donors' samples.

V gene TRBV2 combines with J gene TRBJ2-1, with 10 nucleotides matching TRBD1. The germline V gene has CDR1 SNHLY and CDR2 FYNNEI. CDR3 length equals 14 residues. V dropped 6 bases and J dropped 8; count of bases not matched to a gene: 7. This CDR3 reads CASSRQGALDEQFF. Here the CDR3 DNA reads TGTGCCAGCAGCCGACAGGGGGCTTTGGATGAGCAGTTCTTC.

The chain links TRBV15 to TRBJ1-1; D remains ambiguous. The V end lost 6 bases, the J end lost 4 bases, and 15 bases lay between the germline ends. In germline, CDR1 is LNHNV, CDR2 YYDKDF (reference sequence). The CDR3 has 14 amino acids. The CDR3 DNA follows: TGTGCCACCAGGGTGGCGGGCGGGAGCACTGAAGCTTTCTTT. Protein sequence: CATRVAGGSTEAFF.

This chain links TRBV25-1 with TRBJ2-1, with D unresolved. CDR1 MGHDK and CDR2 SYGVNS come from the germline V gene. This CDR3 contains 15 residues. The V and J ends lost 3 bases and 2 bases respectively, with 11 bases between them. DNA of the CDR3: TGTGCCAGCAGTGATAGGAGCGAGGCCTACAATGAGCAGTTCTTC. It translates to CASSDRSEAYNEQFF.

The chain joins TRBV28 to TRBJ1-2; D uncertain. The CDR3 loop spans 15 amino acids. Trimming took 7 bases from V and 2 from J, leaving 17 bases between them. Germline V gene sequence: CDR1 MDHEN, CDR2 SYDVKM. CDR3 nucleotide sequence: TGTGCCAGCACGGTAGGGTTTGGAGAGAACTATGGCTACACCTTC. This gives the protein CASTVGFGENYGYTF.

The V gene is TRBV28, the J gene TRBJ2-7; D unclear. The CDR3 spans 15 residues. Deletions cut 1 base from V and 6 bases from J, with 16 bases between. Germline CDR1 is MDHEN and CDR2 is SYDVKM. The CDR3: CASSLYLSRSLEQYF. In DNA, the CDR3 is TGTGCCAGCAGTTTATATCTTTCGAGATCTCTCGAGCAGTACTTC.

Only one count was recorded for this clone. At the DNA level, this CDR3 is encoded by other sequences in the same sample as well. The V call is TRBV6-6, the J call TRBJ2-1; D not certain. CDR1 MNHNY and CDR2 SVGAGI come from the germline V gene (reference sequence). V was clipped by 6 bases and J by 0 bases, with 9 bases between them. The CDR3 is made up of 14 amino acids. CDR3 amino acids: CASSPPGSYNEQFF. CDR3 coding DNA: TGTGCCAGCAGCCCCCCGGGCTCCTACAATGAGCAGTTCTTC.

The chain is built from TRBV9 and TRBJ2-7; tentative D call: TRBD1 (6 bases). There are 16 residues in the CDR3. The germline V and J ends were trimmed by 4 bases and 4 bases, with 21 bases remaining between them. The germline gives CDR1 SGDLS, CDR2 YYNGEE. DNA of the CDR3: TGTGCCAGCAGCCCCCGTACAGGGATACAATTATACGAGCAGTACTTC. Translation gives CASSPRTGIQLYEQYF.

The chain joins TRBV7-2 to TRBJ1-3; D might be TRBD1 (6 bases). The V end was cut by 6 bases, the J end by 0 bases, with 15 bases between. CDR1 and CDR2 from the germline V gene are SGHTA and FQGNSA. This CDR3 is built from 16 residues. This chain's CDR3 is CASSSGRDTSGNTIYF. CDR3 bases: TGTGCCAGCAGTTCTGGTAGGGACACCTCTGGAAACACCATATATTTT.

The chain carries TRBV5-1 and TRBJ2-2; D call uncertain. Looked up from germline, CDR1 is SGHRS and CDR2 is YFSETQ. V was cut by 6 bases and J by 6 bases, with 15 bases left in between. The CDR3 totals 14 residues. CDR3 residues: CASTPGMFAGELFF. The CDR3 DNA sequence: TGCGCCAGCACCCCCGGTATGTTTGCCGGGGAGCTGTTTTTT. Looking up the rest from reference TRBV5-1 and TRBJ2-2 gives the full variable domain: KAGVTQTPRYLIKTRGQQVTLSCSPISGHRSVSWYQQTPGQGLQFLFEYFSETQRNKGNFPGRFSGRQFSNSRSEMNVSTLELGDSALYLCASTPGMFAGELFFGEGSRLTVL.